This T cell receptor beta chain stems from a study of CD8 T cells in ankylosing spondylitis. This clonotype was detected a few times. Germline V CDR1 and CDR2: MDHEN, SYDVKM. The CDR3 has 15 amino acids. With 3 bases removed from V and 4 bases from J, the gap between germline ends came to 15 bases. Each CDR3 protein is one row after TCRdb ran MiXCR on the 5' RACE reads. The sample contains roughly 240,000 distinct CDR3 sequences, 8% to 10% of which appear only once. This receptor was identified in a female donor with ankylosing spondylitis or in good health (not recorded which). The chain links TRBV28 to TRBJ1-1; weak D call: TRBD1 (6 bases). The material sequenced was blood, either unsorted or a sorted T cell fraction (not recorded which). The CDR3 bases are TGTGCCAGCAGTTTGCCGGGGGGAGGGGGCACTGAAGCTTTCTTT. It codes for CASSLPGGGGTEAFF.